A selection of T cell receptor beta chains follows, all from one sample in a study of regulatory T cells in long-lasting Graves disease. TCRdb reprocessed the multiplex PCR reads with MiXCR, giving one entry per CDR3 protein. The sample has about 420,000 distinct CDR3 sequences, roughly 17% seen once; the top ten hold 20% to 25%. The same sample was also studied in work on T cells in Graves' hyperthyroidism and ophthalmopathy.

The specimen was peripheral blood mononuclear cells (PBMCs), collected at new diagnosis, from a patient treated with antithyroid drugs. These receptors all stem from a woman aged 18-35 years with Graves disease. The conserved cysteine and the conserved F or W are not part of the CDR3 here.

TRBV20-1,SAAGTGYETQY
TRBV28,ASSFLGGASYNEQF
TRBV7-4,ASSSKVRGPYNEQF
TRBV5-1,ASSLDFRPPANTGELF
TRBV30,ASSTSGIQETQY
TRBV15,ATSRVSYGYT
TRBV28,ASEGGTGTYGYT
TRBV7-9,ASSLLAQNTEAF
TRBV7-3,ASSLEGGADYEQY
TRBV5-1,ASRGSETQC
TRBV6-2/TRBV6-3,ASSYSRVLRDEQF
TRBV5-5,ASSRTPMNTEAF
TRBV14,ASSAPIGGKLHEQY
TRBV6-9,ASSSPRVRETQY
TRBV20-1,SAIDRDTQY
TRBV6-1,ASRKNSYNSPLH
TRBV29-1,SVETRWQETQY
TRBV5-6,ASSRQGAGEQY
TRBV9,ASSVLPGLAGLETGELF
TRBV12-5,ASALVGAGELF
TRBV12-3/TRBV12-4,ASRKQLGAYEQY
TRBV19,ASSHYGTGRSNEQF
TRBV7-2,ASSPRPGAFSGANVLT
TRBV7-9,ASSRGQGDSGANVLT
TRBV12-3/TRBV12-4,ASSFMSNTEAF
TRBV20-1,SARASGRGGEQY
TRBV27,ASSFGVGSYEQY
TRBV6-5,ASSFSGRAPTDTQY
TRBV5-1,ASSLLPEGSNQPQH
TRBV20-1,SAIPGGGGSKTQY
TRBV20-1,SASSLAGPDTGELF
TRBV7-2,ASTPVQASGLQGQF
TRBV20-1,SARGTREYDGYT
TRBV5-1,ASSSGQMNTEAF
TRBV30,AWSTVTSGQETQY
TRBV24-1,ATGVDSNQPQH
TRBV18,ASSPGEGTEAF
TRBV2,ALGGQRTNYNEQF
TRBV6-2/TRBV6-3,ASSYPQGVRETQY
TRBV20-1,SAKDGPGAQH
TRBV20-1,SASQQLGELF
TRBV28,ASSLTGVLNTEAF
TRBV20-1,SPTSSDTQY